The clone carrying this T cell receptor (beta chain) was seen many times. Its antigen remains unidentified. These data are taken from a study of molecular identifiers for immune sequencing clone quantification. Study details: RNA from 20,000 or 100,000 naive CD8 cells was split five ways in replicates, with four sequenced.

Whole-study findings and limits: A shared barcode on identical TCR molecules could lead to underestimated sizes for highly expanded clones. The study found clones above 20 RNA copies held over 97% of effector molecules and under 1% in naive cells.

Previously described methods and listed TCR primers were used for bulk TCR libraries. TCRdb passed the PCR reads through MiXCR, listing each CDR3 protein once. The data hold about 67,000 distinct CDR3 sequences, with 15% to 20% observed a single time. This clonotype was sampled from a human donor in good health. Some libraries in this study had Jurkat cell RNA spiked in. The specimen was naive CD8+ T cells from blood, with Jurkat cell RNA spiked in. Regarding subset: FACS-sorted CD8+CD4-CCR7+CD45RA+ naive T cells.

The chain's CDR3 is CASSFTGVGEKLFF. The CDR3 DNA reads as TGTGCCAGCAGTTTCACAGGGGTGGGCGAAAAACTGTTTTTT. The chain is built from TRBV28 and TRBJ1-4, with TRBD1 identical over 7 bases. The CDR3 covers 14 residues. The V and J ends lost 3 bases and 8 bases, in that order; junction bases with no gene match: 6. Per the germline V gene, CDR1 is MDHEN and CDR2 is SYDVKM.